Presented here are 21 T cell receptor beta chains from one specimen sequenced in a study of cytomegalovirus exposure and HLA in healthy donors (dated by TCRdb to between 2016 and 2019). Libraries were made using the immunoSEQ multiplex PCR assay. For the multiplex PCR, a mixture combining 60 forward primers for TCR Vbeta segments and 13 reverse primers for TCR Jbeta segments was used. TCRdb carries this immuneACCESS record with in-frame sequences only. Its versions omit some clonotypes, under half of them owing to an unresolved V gene in the studies checked, with the rest unexplained. For this sample there are about 120,000 clones; around 75% appear just once. Roughly 3% of the sample rests with the top ten. Input material: PBMCs. The receptors derive from a woman aged 40-49 years in good health and CMV-seropositive.

J is TRBJ1-1 and V is TRBV11-1; D is ambiguous. There are 15 residues in the CDR3. Germline V gene sequence: CDR1 SGHAT, CDR2 FQDESV (reference sequence). Trimming removed 5 bases from V and 4 bases from J, with 17 bases in between. The CDR3 DNA reads as TGTGCCAGCAGCGTCCGGAGGGCTACGGCCACTGAAGCTTTCTTT. It codes for CASSVRRATATEAFF.

The genes are TRBV19 and TRBJ2-1; 10 bases fit TRBD2. This CDR3 is built from 16 residues. The V and J ends lost 8 bases and 5 bases, in that order; junction bases with no gene match: 12. Germline lookup yields CDR1 LNHDA and CDR2 SQIVND (reference sequence). DNA of the CDR3: TGTGCCAGTTACGGGGCTAGCGGGGGCATCAACAATGAGCAGTTCTTC. Translation gives CASYGASGGINNEQFF.

The chain links TRBV6-1 to TRBJ2-2; tentatively, D is TRBD2 (7 bases). CDR1 and CDR2 from the germline V gene are MNHNS and SASEGT. The CDR3 extends over 16 amino acids. The V gene lost 4 bases and the J gene lost 5 bases, with 17 bases spanning the gap. CDR3: CASSGGRGGGTGELFF. The CDR3 nucleotides are TGTGCCAGCAGTGGCGGTAGGGGGGGCGGTACCGGGGAGCTGTTTTTT.

V gene TRBV6-4 combines with J gene TRBJ1-2, with TRBD1 matching over 7 bases. Germline CDR1 is MRHNA and CDR2 is SNTAGT. There are 13 residues in the CDR3. V lost 11 bases, J lost 5 bases, and 11 bases stayed unmatched. The CDR3 DNA follows: TGTGCCGGGGTCCGGGACAGAAAGTATGGCTACACCTTC. Residues: CAGVRDRKYGYTF.

This chain uses TRBV7-9 with TRBJ2-3, with 8 bases fitting TRBD2. The CDR3 is 16 residues long. Germline lookup yields CDR1 SEHNR and CDR2 FQNEAQ (reference sequence). V lost 5 bases, J lost 5 bases, and 12 bases stayed unmatched. The CDR3 here is CASSRRIAGLKDTQYF. CDR3 nucleotide sequence: TGTGCCAGCAGCAGACGCATAGCGGGGCTTAAAGATACGCAGTATTTT.

This clone occurred a few times. This rearrangement joins TRBV28 to TRBJ2-3; D not certain. This CDR3 region has 12 residues. The germline V gene has CDR1 MDHEN and CDR2 SYDVKM. The V gene lost 5 bases and the J gene lost 1 base, with 4 bases spanning the gap. This CDR3 reads CASSPGTDTQYF. Written as DNA, the CDR3 is TGTGCCAGCAGTCCGGGCACAGATACGCAGTATTTT.

This clone was seen just once. The V call is TRBV9, the J call TRBJ1-1; tentatively, D is TRBD1 (6 bases). The germline V and J ends were trimmed by 6 bases and 0 bases, with 12 bases remaining between them. The germline V gene has CDR1 SGDLS and CDR2 YYNGEE. The CDR3 runs to 14 residues. In DNA form, the CDR3 reads TGTGCCAGCACCCTTGGACAGATGAACACTGAAGCTTTCTTT. Translating gives CASTLGQMNTEAFF.

This clone occurred once. The chain carries TRBV25-1 and TRBJ2-5; D might be TRBD1 (5 bases). The J call may be wrong; the DNA end is better matched by TRBJ2-7. Germline assignment: CDR1 MGHDK and CDR2 SYGVNS. This CDR3 comprises 14 residues. CDR3 sequence: CASRDNLRDFEQYF. The CDR3 DNA follows: TGTGCCAGCAGGGACAACCTCCGCGATTTCGAGCAGTACTTC.

The genes are TRBV7-8 and TRBJ2-5, with 7 bases fitting TRBD1. Germline V gene data show CDR1 as SGHVS and CDR2 as FQNEAQ. The ends lost 5 bases at V and 3 bases at J; junction bases unmatched: 9. This CDR3 is 15 amino acids long. In DNA, the CDR3 is TGTGCCAGCAGCCAATTGACAGGGCGTGAAGAGACCCAGTACTTC. Translating it yields CASSQLTGREETQYF.

The chain employs TRBV19 and TRBJ1-3; 8 positions agree with TRBD1. The germline CDR1 and CDR2 sequences are LNHDA and SQIVND (reference sequence). The CDR3 runs to 17 residues. Trimming took 7 bases from V and 3 from J; bases not matched to a gene: 14. The chain's CDR3 is CASILRTGSLVGNTIYF. CDR3 DNA sequence: TGTGCCAGTATCCTTCGGACAGGGAGTCTCGTTGGAAACACCATATATTTT.

The V call is TRBV19, the J call TRBJ1-1; D is unclear. CDR3 length: 14 residues. The V and J ends lost 3 bases and 3 bases respectively, with 11 bases between them. Germline values: CDR1 LNHDA, CDR2 SQIVND (reference sequence). The CDR3 region is CASSMTTGYTEAFF. In DNA, the CDR3 is TGTGCCAGTAGTATGACGACGGGGTACACTGAAGCTTTCTTT. Variable domain in full (rest from reference TRBV19 and TRBJ1-1): DGGITQSPKYLFRKEGQNVTLSCEQNLNHDAMYWYRQDPGQGLRLIYYSQIVNDFQKGDIAEGYSVSREKKESFPLTVTSAQKNPTAFYLCASSMTTGYTEAFFGQGTRLTVV.

This clone turned up a few times. The chain combines TRBV6-5 with TRBJ2-1, with D maybe TRBD2 (6 bases). The CDR3 has 15 residues. Germline V gene sequence: CDR1 MNHEY, CDR2 SVGAGI. V lost 1 base and J lost 8, with 15 bases in between. In nucleotides, the CDR3 is TGTGCCAGCAGTTACTATGGAGGGATAGGGGATGAGCAGTTCTTC. Its protein is CASSYYGGIGDEQFF.

This clone was seen more than once but under ten times. The V call is TRBV29-1, the J call TRBJ2-7; TRBD1 aligns across 7 bases. Germline values: CDR1 SQVTM, CDR2 ANQGSEA. With 7 bases clipped from V and 2 bases from J, the junction kept 5 bases outside the gene matches. This CDR3 spans 12 amino acids. The CDR3 is CSALTGPYEQYF. CDR3 nucleotide sequence: TGCAGCGCTCTGACAGGGCCCTACGAGCAGTACTTC.

The chain joins TRBV10-3 to TRBJ2-7; 11 positions match TRBD2. Per germline, CDR1 ENHRY and CDR2 SYGVKD. The junction had 4 bases not matched to a gene; V was cut back by 10 bases and J by 5 bases. This CDR3 is 12 amino acids long. The CDR3 DNA is TGTGCCACCTCACTAGCGGGAGACGAGCAGTACTTC. This translates into CATSLAGDEQYF.

V is TRBV4-2 and J is TRBJ2-7; TRBD2 matches 8 bases. The CDR3 contains 17 residues. Looked up from germline, CDR1 is LGHNA and CDR2 is YNFKEQ. Trimming removed 2 bases from V and 4 bases from J; junction bases left unmatched: 13. CDR3 sequence reads: CASSQTLSGDDLYEQYF. The CDR3, as DNA: TGTGCCAGCAGCCAAACTCTTAGCGGGGACGATCTGTACGAGCAGTACTTC.

The chain employs TRBV6-5 and TRBJ1-5; maybe TRBD1 (6 bases). The germline gives CDR1 MNHEY, CDR2 SVGAGI. V shed 9 bases and J shed 4 bases, with 16 bases lying between them. The CDR3 extends over 14 amino acids. The CDR3 region is CASRTADRNQPQHF. In DNA form, the CDR3 reads TGTGCCAGTCGTACGGCGGACAGAAATCAGCCCCAGCATTTT.

Only a few counts were recorded for this clone. The chain has TRBV6-5 and TRBJ2-4; D gene uncertain. Trimming stripped 5 bases from V and 8 bases from J, with 19 bases between. This CDR3 is 15 amino acids long. CDR1 is MNHEY, CDR2 SVGAGI, per germline. The CDR3 sequence is CASSQYFPGEDIQYF. CDR3 nucleotides: TGTGCCAGCAGTCAATACTTCCCCGGAGAGGACATTCAGTACTTC.

The chain recombines TRBV5-6 with TRBJ2-1, with 7 bases fitting TRBD1. Germline-derived CDR1 and CDR2 are SGHDT and YYEEEE. V was pared by 4 bases and J by 8 bases, with 9 bases of the junction left unmatched. This CDR3 comprises 14 residues. In nucleotides, the CDR3 is TGTGCCAGCAGCCTAGACAGGGTGGTGGATGAGCAGTTCTTC. Its protein product is CASSLDRVVDEQFF.

The chain joins TRBV10-2 to TRBJ1-2; TRBD1 matches at 10 bases. This CDR3 region has 14 residues. The germline V gene encodes CDR1 WSHSY and CDR2 SAAADI. The V segment lost 6 bases and the J segment 3 bases; nucleotides outside the gene matches: 4. The CDR3 nucleotides read TGCGCCAGCAGCGCGGGACAGGGGTACTATGGCTACACCTTC. Its protein product is CASSAGQGYYGYTF.

As DNA, the CDR3 is TGCGCCAGCAGCTCCGGGACAACTAGGGGCAATGAGCAGTTCTTC. It specifies CASSSGTTRGNEQFF. The rearrangement joins TRBV5-1 to TRBJ2-1; D is possibly TRBD1 (6 bases). V dropped 3 bases and J dropped 6 bases, with 16 bases sitting between them. The CDR3 has 15 residues. Germline-derived CDR1 and CDR2 are SGHRS and YFSETQ.

The chain joins TRBV14 to TRBJ1-2; TRBD1 aligns across 9 bases. CDR3 length: 15 residues. V lost 3 bases and J lost 4; bases outside the gene matches: 6. CDR1 is SGHDN, CDR2 FVKESK, per germline. The CDR3 is CASSHPQGASYGYTF. DNA of the CDR3: TGTGCCAGCAGCCACCCACAGGGGGCCAGCTATGGCTACACCTTC.